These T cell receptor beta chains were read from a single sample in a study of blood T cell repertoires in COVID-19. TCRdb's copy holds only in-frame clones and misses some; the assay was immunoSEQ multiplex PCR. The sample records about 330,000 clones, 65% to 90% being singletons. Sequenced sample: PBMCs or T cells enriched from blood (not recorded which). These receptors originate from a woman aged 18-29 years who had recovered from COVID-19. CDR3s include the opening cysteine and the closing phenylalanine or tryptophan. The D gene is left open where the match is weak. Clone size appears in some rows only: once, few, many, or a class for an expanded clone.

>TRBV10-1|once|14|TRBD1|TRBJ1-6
TGCGCCAGCAGTGAGTCAGGGGGCGATTCACCCCTCCACTTT
CASSESGGDSPLHF
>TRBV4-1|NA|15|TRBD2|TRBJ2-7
TGCGCCAGCAGCCAACGTCCGACTAGCGTAGACGAGCAGTACTTC
CASSQRPTSVDEQYF
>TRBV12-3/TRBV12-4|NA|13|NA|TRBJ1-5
TGTGCCAGCAGTTTCTCGCGGGAACAGCCCCAGCATTTT
CASSFSREQPQHF
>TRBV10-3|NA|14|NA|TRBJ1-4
TGTGCCATCAGTGAGTCACAGATTAATGAAAAACTGTTTTTT
CAISESQINEKLFF
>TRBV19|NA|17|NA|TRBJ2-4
TGTGCCAGTAGTATAGGGAGGGGACCCGGGGCCAAAAACATTCAGTACTTC
CASSIGRGPGAKNIQYF
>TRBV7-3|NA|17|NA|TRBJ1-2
TGTGCCAGCAGCTTATCTCCACGGGGGTTAGCTAACTATGGCTACACCTTC
CASSLSPRGLANYGYTF
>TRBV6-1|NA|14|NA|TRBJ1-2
TGTGCCAGCAGTGAACAACAGGATAACTATGGCTACACCTTC
CASSEQQDNYGYTF
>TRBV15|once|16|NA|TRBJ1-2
TGTGCCACCAGCAGAGGGGGCAGGGGAAACCCGACTGGCTACACCTTC
CATSRGGRGNPTGYTF
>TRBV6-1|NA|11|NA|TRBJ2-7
TGTGCCAGCAGTGAGCCCGCGGAGCAGTACTTC
CASSEPAEQYF
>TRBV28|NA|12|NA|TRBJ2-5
TGTGCCAGCAGTTTATCTCAAGAGACCCAGTACTTC
CASSLSQETQYF
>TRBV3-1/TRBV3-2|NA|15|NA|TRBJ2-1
TGTGCCAGCAGCCAGGCGGGGGCCCGCGGGAATGAGCAGTTCTTC
CASSQAGARGNEQFF
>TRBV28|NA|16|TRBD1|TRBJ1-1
TGTGCCAGCAGTCCCCCGGGACAGCCCATGAACACTGAAGCTTTCTTT
CASSPPGQPMNTEAFF
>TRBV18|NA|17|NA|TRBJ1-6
TGTGCCAGCTCACCAATGAACAGGGTGTCCTATAATTCACCCCTCCACTTT
CASSPMNRVSYNSPLHF
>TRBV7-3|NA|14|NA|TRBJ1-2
TGTGCCAGCAGCTTAGGGTCGGGGAACTATGGCTACACCTTC
CASSLGSGNYGYTF
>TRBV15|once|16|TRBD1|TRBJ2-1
TGTGCCACCAGCAGAGATGGAACAGGGGTTTACAATGAGCAGTTCTTC
CATSRDGTGVYNEQFF
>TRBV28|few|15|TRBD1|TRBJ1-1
TGTGCCAGCAGTTTATTGGACAGGGGAGGCACTGAAGCTTTCTTT
CASSLLDRGGTEAFF
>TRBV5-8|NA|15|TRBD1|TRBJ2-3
TGTGCCATCCCCCACAGGGGGCATAGTCGAGATACGCAGTATTTT
CAIPHRGHSRDTQYF
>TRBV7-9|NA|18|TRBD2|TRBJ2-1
TGTGCCAGCAGCTCCGGGACTAGCGGGGGGAACTCCTACAATGAGCAGTTCTTC
CASSSGTSGGNSYNEQFF
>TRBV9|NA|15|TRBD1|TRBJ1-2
TGTGCCAGCAGCGCCGGTACCGGGACAGGGGATGGCTACACCTTC
CASSAGTGTGDGYTF
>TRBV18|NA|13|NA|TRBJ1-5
TGTGCCAGCTCACCCGGAGATTACAAGCCCCAGCATTTT
CASSPGDYKPQHF
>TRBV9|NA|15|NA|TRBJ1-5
TGTGCCAGCAGCGTAGTCCCCGCCGGAGATCAGCCCCAGCATTTT
CASSVVPAGDQPQHF
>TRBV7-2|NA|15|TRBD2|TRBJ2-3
TGTGCCAGCAGCTGGATGGCGGGGGGCGCAGATACGCAGTATTTT
CASSWMAGGADTQYF
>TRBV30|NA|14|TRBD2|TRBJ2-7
TGTGCCTGGAGTGTTGGGGGGGTCTCCTACGAGCAGTACTTC
CAWSVGGVSYEQYF
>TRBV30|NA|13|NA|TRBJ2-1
TGTGCCTGGAGTGTACGAGACTTCAATGAGCAGTTCTTC
CAWSVRDFNEQFF
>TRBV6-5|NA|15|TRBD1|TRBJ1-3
TGTGCCAGCGTATGGGACAGGATATCTGGAAACACCATATATTTT
CASVWDRISGNTIYF
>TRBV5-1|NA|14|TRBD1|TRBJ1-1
TGCGCCAGCAGCTCCGGACAGGCGAACACTGAAGCTTTCTTT
CASSSGQANTEAFF
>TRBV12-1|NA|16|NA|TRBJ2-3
TGTGCCAGCAGCTTTTACGGGACTAGCTTTGGAGATACGCAGTATTTT
CASSFYGTSFGDTQYF
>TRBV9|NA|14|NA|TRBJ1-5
TGTGCCAGCAGCGGAGGAGAGGGCAATCAGCCCCAGCATTTT
CASSGGEGNQPQHF
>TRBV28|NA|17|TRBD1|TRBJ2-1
TGTGCCAGCAGTTCCCCAGCCGGGACAGGGGATTACAATGAGCAGTTCTTC
CASSSPAGTGDYNEQFF
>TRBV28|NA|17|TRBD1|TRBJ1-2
TGTGCCAGCAGTTTATATACAGGGGCCCGGGCTAACTATGGCTACACCTTC
CASSLYTGARANYGYTF
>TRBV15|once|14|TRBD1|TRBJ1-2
TGTGCCACCAGCCCCGGGACAGGAATTTATGGCTACACCTTC
CATSPGTGIYGYTF
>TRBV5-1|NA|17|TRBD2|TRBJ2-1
TGCGCCAGCAGCAGGGGACTAGCGGGTCCTACCTACAATGAGCAGTTCTTC
CASSRGLAGPTYNEQFF
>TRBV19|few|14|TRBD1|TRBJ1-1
TGTGCCAGTAGTATAGCTTGGGACAGGGATGAAGCTTTCTTT
CASSIAWDRDEAFF
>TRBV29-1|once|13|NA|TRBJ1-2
TGCAGCGTTGAAGGCAGGGAAGATGATGGCTACACCTTC
CSVEGREDDGYTF
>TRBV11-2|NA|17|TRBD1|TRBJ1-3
TGTGCCAGCAGCGGGGGGACAGGGGGCTACTCTGGAAACACCATATATTTT
CASSGGTGGYSGNTIYF
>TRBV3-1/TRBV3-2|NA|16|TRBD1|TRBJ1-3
TGTGCCAGCAGCCAACCCCAGGGGGGATCTGGAAACACCATATATTTT
CASSQPQGGSGNTIYF
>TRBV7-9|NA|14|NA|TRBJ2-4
TGTGCCAGCAGCCCGGCGGGACCGAAAAACATTCAGTACTTC
CASSPAGPKNIQYF
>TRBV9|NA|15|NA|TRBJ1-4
TGTGCCAGCAGCCGTGGGCAGGGGACTAATGAAAAACTGTTTTTT
CASSRGQGTNEKLFF
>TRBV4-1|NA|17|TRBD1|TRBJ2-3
TGCGCCAGCAGCCAAGAAATGGCCGGGACAGTAGGAGATACGCAGTATTTT
CASSQEMAGTVGDTQYF
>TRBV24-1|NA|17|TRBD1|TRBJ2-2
TGTGCCACCAGTGATCATGGACAGGGGTGGGACACCGGGGAGCTGTTTTTT
CATSDHGQGWDTGELFF
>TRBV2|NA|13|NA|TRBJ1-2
TGTGCCAGCAGAGCACAGCCTAACTATGGCTACACCTTC
CASRAQPNYGYTF
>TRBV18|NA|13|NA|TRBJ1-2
TGTGCCAGCTCACCTGCGCTCCCTGCTGGCTACACCTTC
CASSPALPAGYTF
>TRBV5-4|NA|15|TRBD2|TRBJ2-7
TGTGCCAGCAGCTTGGAGACTAGCGGGAGTTACGAGCAGTACTTC
CASSLETSGSYEQYF
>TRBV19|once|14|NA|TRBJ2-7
TGTGCCAGTAGTATGGACTTTATCGGCAGCGAGCAGTACTTC
CASSMDFIGSEQYF